What follows describes a single TCR beta chain. This specimen comes from a study of blood T cell repertoires in COVID-19. For the study at large: Both acute and convalescent COVID-19 samples were obtained from the United States, Italy and Spain. The analysed material was cDNA or gDNA that came from T cells, B-cell-depleted T cells, or PBMCs.

As processed by the authors: Amplification of reference gene primers was used by the study to estimate nucleated cell counts. The data were produced by immunoSEQ multiplex PCR, yet TCRdb's version contains in-frame clones alone and is incomplete. V and J calls and clone size are copied from that table; D and trimming were computed from the DNA. The data contain around 95,000 clones, 81% of them singletons. The CDR3 extends over 14 amino acids. Trimming left V 5 bases short and J 8 bases short, with 18 bases between. The germline gives CDR1 SGHVS, CDR2 FQNEAQ. This clonotype was obtained from a woman of 80 years or more with acute or convalescent COVID-19. The source material was peripheral blood. The rearrangement joins TRBV7-8 to TRBJ1-2; tentatively, D is TRBD1 (6 bases). CDR3: CASSNPGGAGGYTF. The CDR3 bases are TGTGCCAGCAGCAACCCCGGGGGGGCAGGGGGCTACACCTTC.